The TCR beta chain under discussion was sequenced for a study of T cells in Graves' hyperthyroidism and ophthalmopathy. Subjects with ophthalmopathy showed a Clinical Activity Score no lower than 3, a NOSPECS grade no lower than 4, and a duration shorter than 3 months. Lactation, pregnancy, other autoimmune disease or uncontrolled infection excluded patients. Using RNA transcripts as the source, TCR beta CDR3 regions were amplified. The study used the HTBI primer set for a first-round RT-PCR of the TCR CDR3. TCRdb reprocessed the multiplex PCR reads with MiXCR, giving one entry per CDR3 protein. This sample has about 350,000 distinct CDR3 sequences; over 12% occur once, and the top ten carry 15% to 20%. This clonotype showed up just a few times. The V and J ends lost 8 bases and 3 bases respectively, with 16 bases between them. This CDR3 has 14 residues.

Sequencing was carried out using blood. This chain joins TRBV12-3 or TRBV12-4 and TRBJ1-1, with D possibly TRBD1 on 5 matching bases. The receptor comes from a woman between 55 and 75 years old with Graves' ophthalmopathy. This CDR3 is CASDRVTGHTEAFF. CDR3 in DNA: TGTGCCAGCGACCGGGTCACGGGGCACACTGAAGCTTTCTTT.